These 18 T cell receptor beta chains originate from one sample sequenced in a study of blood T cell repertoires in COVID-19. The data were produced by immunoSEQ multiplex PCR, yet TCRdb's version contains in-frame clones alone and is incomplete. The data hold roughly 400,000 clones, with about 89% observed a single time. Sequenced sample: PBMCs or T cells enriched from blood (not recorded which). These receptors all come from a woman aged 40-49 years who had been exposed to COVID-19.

DNA of the CDR3: TGTGCCACCAGCAGAGAGGGAGAAAGAGGGTCACCCCTCCACTTT. This sequence encodes CATSREGERGSPLHF. This rearrangement joins TRBV15 to TRBJ1-6; D remains unclear. CDR1 LNHNV and CDR2 YYDKDF come from the germline V gene (reference sequence). V was pared by 0 bases and J by 10 bases, with 13 bases between. There are 15 residues in the CDR3.

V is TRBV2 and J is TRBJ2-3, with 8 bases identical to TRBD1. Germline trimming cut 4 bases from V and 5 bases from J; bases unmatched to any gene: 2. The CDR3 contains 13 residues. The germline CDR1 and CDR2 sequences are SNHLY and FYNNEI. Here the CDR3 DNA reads TGTGCCAGCAGTGGCGGGACAGGAGATACGCAGTATTTT. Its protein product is CASSGGTGDTQYF.

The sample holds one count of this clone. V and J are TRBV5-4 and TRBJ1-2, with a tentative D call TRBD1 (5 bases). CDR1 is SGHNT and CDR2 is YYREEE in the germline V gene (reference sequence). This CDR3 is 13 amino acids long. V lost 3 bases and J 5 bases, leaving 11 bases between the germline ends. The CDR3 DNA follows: TGTGCCAGCAGCTCGACAGATGATTATGGCTACACCTTC. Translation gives CASSSTDDYGYTF.

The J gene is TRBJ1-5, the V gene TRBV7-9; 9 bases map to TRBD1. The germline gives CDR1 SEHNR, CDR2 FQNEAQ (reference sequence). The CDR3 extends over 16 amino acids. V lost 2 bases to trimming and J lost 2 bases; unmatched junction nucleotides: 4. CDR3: CASSLTGGSGNQPQHF. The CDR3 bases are TGTGCCAGCAGCTTAACAGGGGGCTCGGGCAATCAGCCCCAGCATTTT.

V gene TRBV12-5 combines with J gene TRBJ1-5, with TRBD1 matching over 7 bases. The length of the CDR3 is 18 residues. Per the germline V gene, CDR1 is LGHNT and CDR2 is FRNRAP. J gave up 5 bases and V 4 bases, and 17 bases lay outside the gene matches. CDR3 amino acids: CASGSTPKGRGSHQPQHF. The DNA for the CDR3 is TGTGCTAGTGGTTCGACGCCGAAGGGCAGGGGGAGTCATCAGCCCCAGCATTTT.

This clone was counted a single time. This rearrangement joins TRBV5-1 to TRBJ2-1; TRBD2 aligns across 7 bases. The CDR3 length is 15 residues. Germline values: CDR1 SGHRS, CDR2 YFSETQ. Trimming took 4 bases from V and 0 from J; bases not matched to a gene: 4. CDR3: CASSRGDGSYNEQFF. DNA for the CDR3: TGCGCCAGCAGCCGGGGGGATGGCTCCTACAATGAGCAGTTCTTC.

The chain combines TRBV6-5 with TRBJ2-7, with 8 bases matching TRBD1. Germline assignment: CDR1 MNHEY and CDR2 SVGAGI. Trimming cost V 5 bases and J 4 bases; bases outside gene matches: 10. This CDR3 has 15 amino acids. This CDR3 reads CASSTPGGGRYEQYF. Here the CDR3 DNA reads TGTGCCAGCAGTACACCAGGGGGCGGTAGGTACGAGCAGTACTTC.

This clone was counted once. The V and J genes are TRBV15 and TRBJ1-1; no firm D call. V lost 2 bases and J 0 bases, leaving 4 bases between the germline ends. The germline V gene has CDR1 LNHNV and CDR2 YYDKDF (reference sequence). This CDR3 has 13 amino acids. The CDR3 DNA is TGTGCCACCAGCAGACAGATGAACACTGAAGCTTTCTTT. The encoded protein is CATSRQMNTEAFF. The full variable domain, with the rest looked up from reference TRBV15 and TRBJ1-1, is DAMVIQNPRYQVTQFGKPVTLSCSQTLNHNVMYWYQQKSSQAPKLLFHYYDKDFNNEADTPDNFQSRRPNTSFCFLDIRSPGLGDTAMYLCATSRQMNTEAFFGQGTRLTVV.

The CDR3: CAWSTGGGQPQHF. The CDR3 DNA reads TGTGCCTGGAGTACAGGGGGGGGTCAGCCCCAGCATTTT. The V gene is TRBV30, the J gene TRBJ1-5; 8 bases agree with TRBD1. Germline trimming cut 2 bases from V and 6 bases from J; bases unmatched to any gene: 3. This CDR3 comprises 13 residues. CDR1 is GTSNPN, CDR2 SVGIG, per germline (reference sequence). The whole variable domain, filled in from reference TRBV30 and TRBJ1-5, reads SQTIHQWPATLVQPVGSPLSLECTVEGTSNPNLYWYRQAAGRGLQLLFYSVGIGQISSEVPQNLSASRPQDRQFILSSKKLLLSDSGFYLCAWSTGGGQPQHFGDGTRLSIL.

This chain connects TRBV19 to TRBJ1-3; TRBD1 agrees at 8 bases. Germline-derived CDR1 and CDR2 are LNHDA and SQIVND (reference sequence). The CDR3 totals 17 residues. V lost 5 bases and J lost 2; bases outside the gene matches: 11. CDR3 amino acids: CASSPRGQGAPGNTIYF. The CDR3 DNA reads TGTGCCAGTAGTCCCCGAGGGCAGGGGGCGCCTGGAAACACCATATATTTT.

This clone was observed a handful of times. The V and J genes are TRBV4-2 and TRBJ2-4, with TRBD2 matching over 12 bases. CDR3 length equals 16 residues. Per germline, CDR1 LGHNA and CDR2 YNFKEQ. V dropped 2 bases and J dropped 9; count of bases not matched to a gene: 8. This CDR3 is CASSQPLAGGMGIQYF. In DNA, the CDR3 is TGTGCCAGCAGCCAACCGCTAGCGGGGGGGATGGGCATTCAGTACTTC.

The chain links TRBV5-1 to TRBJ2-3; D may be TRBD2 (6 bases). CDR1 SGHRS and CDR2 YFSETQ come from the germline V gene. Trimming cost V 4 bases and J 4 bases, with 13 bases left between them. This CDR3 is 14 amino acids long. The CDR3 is CASSPGTFADTQYF. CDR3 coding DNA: TGCGCCAGCAGCCCTGGGACTTTTGCAGATACGCAGTATTTT.

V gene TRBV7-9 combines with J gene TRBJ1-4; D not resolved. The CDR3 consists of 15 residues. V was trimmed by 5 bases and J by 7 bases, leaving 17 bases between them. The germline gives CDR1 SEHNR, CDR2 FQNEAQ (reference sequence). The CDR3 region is CASSPPAGFREKLFF. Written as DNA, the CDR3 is TGTGCCAGCAGCCCCCCGGCCGGGTTTCGTGAAAAACTGTTTTTT. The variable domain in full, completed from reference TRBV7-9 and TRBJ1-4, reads DTGVSQNPRHKITKRGQNVTFRCDPISEHNRLYWYRQTLGQGPEFLTYFQNEAQLEKSRLLSDRFSAERPKGSFSTLEIQRTEQGDSAMYLCASSPPAGFREKLFFGSGTQLSVL.

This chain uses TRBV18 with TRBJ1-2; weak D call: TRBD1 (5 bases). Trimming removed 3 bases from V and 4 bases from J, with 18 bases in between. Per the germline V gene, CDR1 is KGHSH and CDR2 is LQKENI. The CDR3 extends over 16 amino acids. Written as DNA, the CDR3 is TGTGCCAGCTCACCCGGCGGGGGGTATGGAACCTATGGCTACACCTTC. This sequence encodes CASSPGGGYGTYGYTF.

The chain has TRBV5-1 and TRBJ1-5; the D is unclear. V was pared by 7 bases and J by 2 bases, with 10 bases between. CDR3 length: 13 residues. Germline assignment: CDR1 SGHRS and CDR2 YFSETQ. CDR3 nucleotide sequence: TGCGCCAGCTCCCCTGAGGGCAATCAGCCCCAGCATTTT. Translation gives CASSPEGNQPQHF. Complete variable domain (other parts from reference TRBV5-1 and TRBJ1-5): KAGVTQTPRYLIKTRGQQVTLSCSPISGHRSVSWYQQTPGQGLQFLFEYFSETQRNKGNFPGRFSGRQFSNSRSEMNVSTLELGDSALYLCASSPEGNQPQHFGDGTRLSIL.

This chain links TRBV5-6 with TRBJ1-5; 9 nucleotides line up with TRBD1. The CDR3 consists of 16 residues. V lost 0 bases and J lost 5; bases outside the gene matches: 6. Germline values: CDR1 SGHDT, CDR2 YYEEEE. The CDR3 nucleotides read TGTGCCAGCAGCTTGGCCGTGGGACAGGGCCATCAGCCCCAGCATTTT. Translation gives CASSLAVGQGHQPQHF.

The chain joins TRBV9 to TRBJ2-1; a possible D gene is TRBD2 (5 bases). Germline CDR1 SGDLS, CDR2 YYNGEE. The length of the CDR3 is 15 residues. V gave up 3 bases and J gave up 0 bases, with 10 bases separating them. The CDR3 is CASSDLASSYNEQFF. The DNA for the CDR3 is TGTGCCAGCAGCGATCTAGCAAGCTCCTACAATGAGCAGTTCTTC.

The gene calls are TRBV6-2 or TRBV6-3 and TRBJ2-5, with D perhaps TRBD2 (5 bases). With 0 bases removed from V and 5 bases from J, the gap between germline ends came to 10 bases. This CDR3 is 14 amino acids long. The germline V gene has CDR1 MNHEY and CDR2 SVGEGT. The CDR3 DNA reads TGTGCCAGCAGTTACTCCCGGACTCTGGAGACCCAGTACTTC. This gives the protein CASSYSRTLETQYF.